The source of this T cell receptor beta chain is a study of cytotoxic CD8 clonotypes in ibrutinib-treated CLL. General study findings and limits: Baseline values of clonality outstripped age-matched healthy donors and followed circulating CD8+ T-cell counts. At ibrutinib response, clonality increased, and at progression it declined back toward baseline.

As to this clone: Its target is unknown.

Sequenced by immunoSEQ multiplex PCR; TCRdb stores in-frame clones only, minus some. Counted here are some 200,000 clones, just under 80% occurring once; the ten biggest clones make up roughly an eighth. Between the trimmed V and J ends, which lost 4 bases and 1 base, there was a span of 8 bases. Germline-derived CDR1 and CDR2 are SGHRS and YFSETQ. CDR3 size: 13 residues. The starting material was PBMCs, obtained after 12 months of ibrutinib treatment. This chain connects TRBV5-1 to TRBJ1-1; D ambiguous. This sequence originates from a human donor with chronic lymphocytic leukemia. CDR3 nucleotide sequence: TGCGCCAGCAGCCCTTCCGGGAACACTGAAGCTTTCTTT. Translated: CASSPSGNTEAFF.